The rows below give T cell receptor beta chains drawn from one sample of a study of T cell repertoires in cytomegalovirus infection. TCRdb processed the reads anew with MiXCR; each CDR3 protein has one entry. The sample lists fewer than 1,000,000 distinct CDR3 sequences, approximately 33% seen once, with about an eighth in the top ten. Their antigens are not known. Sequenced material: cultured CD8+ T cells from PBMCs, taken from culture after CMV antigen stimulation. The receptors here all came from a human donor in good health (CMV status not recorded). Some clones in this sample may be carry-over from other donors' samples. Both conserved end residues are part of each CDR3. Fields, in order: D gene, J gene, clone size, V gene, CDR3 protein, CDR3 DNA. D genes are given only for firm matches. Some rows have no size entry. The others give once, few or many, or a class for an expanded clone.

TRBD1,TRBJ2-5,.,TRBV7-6,CASSDRGPKETQYF,TGTGCCAGCAGCGACAGGGGGCCAAAAGAGACCCAGTACTTC
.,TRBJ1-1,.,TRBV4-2,CASSQDPETEAFF,TGTGCCAGCAGCCAAGATCCCGAAACTGAAGCTTTCTTT
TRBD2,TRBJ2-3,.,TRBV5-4,CASSSLAEITDTQYF,TGTGCCAGCAGCTCCCTAGCGGAGATCACAGATACGCAGTATTTT
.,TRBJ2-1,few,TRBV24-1,CATSPSGASYNEQFF,TGTGCCACCAGTCCCTCCGGAGCTTCCTACAATGAGCAGTTCTTC
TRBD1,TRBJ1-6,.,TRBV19,CASSTTGQEISPLHF,TGTGCCAGTAGTACTACGGGACAGGAAATATCACCCCTCCACTTT
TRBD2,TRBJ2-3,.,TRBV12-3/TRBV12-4,CASSLPPPTSGGDIDTQYF,TGTGCCAGCAGTTTACCCCCGCCGACTAGCGGGGGAGACATAGATACGCAGTATTTT
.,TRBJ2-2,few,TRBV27,CASSRAHSTGELFF,TGTGCCAGCAGCCGAGCGCACAGCACCGGGGAGCTGTTTTTT
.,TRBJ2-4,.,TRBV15,CATSRDPQGTKNIQYF,TGTGCCACCAGCAGAGATCCGCAGGGGACCAAAAACATTCAGTACTTC
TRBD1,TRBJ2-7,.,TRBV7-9,CASMSDSVTGGSYEQYF,TGTGCCAGCATGTCCGATTCGGTGACAGGGGGCTCCTACGAGCAGTACTTC
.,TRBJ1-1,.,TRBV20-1,CSARGVGTEAFF,TGCAGTGCTCGGGGTGTGGGGACTGAAGCTTTCTTT
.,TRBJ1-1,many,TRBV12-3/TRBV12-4,CASSLRPDGEAFF,TGTGCCAGCAGTTTAAGGCCCGATGGAGAAGCTTTCTTT
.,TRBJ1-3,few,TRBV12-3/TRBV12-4,CASSTTSSGNTIYF,TGTGCCAGCAGCACAACGAGCTCTGGAAACACCATATATTTT
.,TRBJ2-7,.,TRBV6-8,CASSYGRNEQYF,TGTGCCAGCAGTTACGGGCGAAACGAGCAGTACTTC
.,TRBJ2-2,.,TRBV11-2,CASSVLVYTGELFF,TGTGCCAGCAGCGTCTTAGTTTACACCGGGGAGCTGTTTTTT
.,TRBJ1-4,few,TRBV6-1,CASSRILDGNEKLFF,TGTGCCAGCAGCCGCATTTTGGACGGTAATGAAAAACTGTTTTTT
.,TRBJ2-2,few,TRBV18,CASSGNPNTGELFF,TGTGCCAGCTCGGGCAATCCGAACACCGGGGAGCTGTTTTTT
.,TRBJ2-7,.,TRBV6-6,CASSGQPLEYEQYF,TGTGCCAGCAGCGGACAACCCCTGGAGTACGAGCAGTACTTC
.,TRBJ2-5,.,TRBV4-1,CASSQLVQQETQYF,TGCGCCAGCAGCCAACTCGTACAGCAAGAGACCCAGTACTTC
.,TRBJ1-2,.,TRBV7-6,CASSNVGEDYGYTF,TGTGCCAGCAGCAACGTGGGGGAGGACTATGGCTACACCTTC
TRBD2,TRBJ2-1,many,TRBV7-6,CASSIGRDSYNEQFF,TGTGCCAGCTCAATAGGGAGGGATTCCTACAATGAGCAGTTCTTC
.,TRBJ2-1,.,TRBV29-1,CSVEDRTKSPESYNEQFF,TGCAGCGTTGAAGATCGGACCAAATCCCCAGAGTCCTACAATGAGCAGTTCTTC
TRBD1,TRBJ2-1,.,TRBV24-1,CATSDPGGGEQFF,TGTGCCACCAGTGACCCAGGGGGCGGTGAGCAGTTCTTC
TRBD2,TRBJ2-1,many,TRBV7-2,CASSLNAGGSNEQFF,TGTGCCAGCAGCTTAAATGCGGGGGGGTCGAATGAGCAGTTCTTC
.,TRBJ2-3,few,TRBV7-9,CASTGTLTDTQYF,TGTGCCAGCACCGGGACCCTCACAGATACGCAGTATTTT
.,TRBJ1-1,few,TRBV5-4,CASSSGVPEAFF,TGTGCCAGCAGCTCTGGGGTCCCTGAAGCTTTCTTT
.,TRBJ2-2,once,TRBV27,CASSFWGTGELFF,TGTGCCAGCAGTTTTTGGGGAACCGGGGAGCTGTTTTTT
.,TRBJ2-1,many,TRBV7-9,CASQDSYNEQFF,TGTGCCAGCCAGGATTCCTACAATGAGCAGTTCTTC
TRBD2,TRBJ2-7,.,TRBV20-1,CSASREGLSYEQYF,TGCAGTGCTTCCAGGGAGGGGCTATCCTACGAGCAGTACTTC
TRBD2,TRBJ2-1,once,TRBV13,CASSYPELAGYNEQFF,TGTGCCAGCAGCTACCCTGAACTAGCGGGGTACAATGAGCAGTTCTTC
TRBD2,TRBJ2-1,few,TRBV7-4,CASSSTPGLAGSAGYNEQFF,TGTGCCAGCAGCTCTACACCGGGACTAGCGGGGTCCGCAGGCTACAATGAGCAGTTCTTC
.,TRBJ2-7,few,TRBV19,CASSIIGSAYEQYF,TGTGCCAGTAGTATTATAGGGTCGGCCTACGAGCAGTACTTC
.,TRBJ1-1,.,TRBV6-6,CASSYSNGPGRLNTEAFF,TGTGCCAGCAGTTACTCGAACGGCCCGGGACGGTTGAACACTGAAGCTTTCTTT
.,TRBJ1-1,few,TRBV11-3,CASSFIPPRRRNTEAFF,TGTGCCAGCAGCTTCATTCCCCCCCGACGGAGGAACACTGAAGCTTTCTTT
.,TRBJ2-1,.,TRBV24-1,CATSGDSYNEQFF,TGTGCCACCAGTGGTGACTCCTACAATGAGCAGTTCTTC
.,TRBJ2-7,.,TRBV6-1,CASSEQWGREQYF,TGTGCCAGCAGTGAACAGTGGGGGCGGGAGCAGTACTTC
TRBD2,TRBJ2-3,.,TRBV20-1,CSASAGLAGRTDTQYF,TGCAGTGCTAGCGCAGGACTAGCGGGACGCACAGATACGCAGTATTTT
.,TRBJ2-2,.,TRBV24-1,CTTSEGGVYYTGELFF,TGTACCACCAGTGAGGGGGGAGTTTATTACACCGGGGAGCTGTTTTTT
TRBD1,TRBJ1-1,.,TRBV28,CVSSPWTGMNTEAFF,TGTGTCAGCAGTCCCTGGACAGGGATGAACACTGAAGCTTTCTTT
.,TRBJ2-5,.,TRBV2,CASSGSAQGSETQYF,TGTGCCAGCAGTGGTTCCGCACAGGGATCCGAGACCCAGTACTTC